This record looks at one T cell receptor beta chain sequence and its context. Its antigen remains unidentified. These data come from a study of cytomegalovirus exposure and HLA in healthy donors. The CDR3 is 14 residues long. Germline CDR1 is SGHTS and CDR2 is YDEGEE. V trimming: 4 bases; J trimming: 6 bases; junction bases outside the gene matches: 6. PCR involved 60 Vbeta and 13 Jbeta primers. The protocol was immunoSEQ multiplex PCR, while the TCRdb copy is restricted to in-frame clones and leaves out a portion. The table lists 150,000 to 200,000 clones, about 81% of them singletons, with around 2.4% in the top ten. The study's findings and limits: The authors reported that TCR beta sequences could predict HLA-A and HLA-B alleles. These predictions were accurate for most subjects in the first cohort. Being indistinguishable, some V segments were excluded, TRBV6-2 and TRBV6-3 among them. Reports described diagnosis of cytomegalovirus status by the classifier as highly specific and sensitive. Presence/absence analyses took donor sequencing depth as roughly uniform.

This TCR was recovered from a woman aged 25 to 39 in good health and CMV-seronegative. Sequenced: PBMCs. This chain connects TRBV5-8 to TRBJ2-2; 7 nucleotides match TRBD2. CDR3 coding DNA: TGTGCCAGCAGCGCTGGACTAGTTGCCGGGGAGCTGTTTTTT. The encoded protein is CASSAGLVAGELFF.